Listed below are T cell receptor beta chains from one sample, sequenced in a study of regulatory T cells in long-lasting Graves disease. TCRdb re-called the multiplex PCR reads with MiXCR, one entry per CDR3 protein. The sample lists some 200,000 distinct CDR3 sequences, approximately 18% occurring once. These data also formed part of another study, on T cells in Graves' hyperthyroidism and ophthalmopathy.

Sequences were derived from peripheral blood mononuclear cells (PBMCs), sampled at new diagnosis, from a patient treated with antithyroid drugs. The source of these receptors is a woman in her 30s with Graves disease. Both conserved end residues are part of each CDR3.

j_call v_call cdr3_aa
TRBJ1-1 TRBV6-1 CASSEALLGQGNTEAFF
TRBJ2-7 TRBV3-1 CASSENVLRSFQYF
TRBJ1-2 TRBV12-3/TRBV12-4 CASSLTAGRGGYTF
TRBJ1-2 TRBV11-2 CASSLGIQGRANYGYTF
TRBJ2-3 TRBV30 CAWSRAGANPSTDTQYF
TRBJ1-4 TRBV19 CASSMPTGATNEKLFF
TRBJ2-2 TRBV20-1 CSVRTSGSWELFF
TRBJ2-1 TRBV11-2 CASSLGGGPSGNEQFF
TRBJ2-7 TRBV7-6 CASSSEQGLLSGEQYF
TRBJ2-7 TRBV28 CASSDDRGVSEQYF
TRBJ1-6 TRBV20-1 CSARDTATENSPLHF
TRBJ2-3 TRBV9 CASSIQTDTQYF
TRBJ2-1 TRBV7-2 CASSSEGQQQFF
TRBJ1-1 TRBV5-5 CASSLRGMDSNKEAFF
TRBJ1-3 TRBV6-5 CASSYEAGAGNTIYF
TRBJ1-2 TRBV11-3 CASSSRGGRFYGYTF
TRBJ1-1 TRBV20-1 CSASPLGNTEAFF
TRBJ1-2 TRBV15 CATSSGPNYGYTF
TRBJ1-2 TRBV28 CASSLYEQGYGYTF
TRBJ2-5 TRBV7-8 CASSSRDRRVETQYF
TRBJ1-1 TRBV12-3/TRBV12-4 CASSAGPNTEAFF
TRBJ2-1 TRBV6-1 CASSEGLAGRREQFF
TRBJ1-2 TRBV5-1 CASSEAGQVYGYTF
TRBJ1-6 TRBV5-1 CASSTRTGFGSPLHF
TRBJ2-1 TRBV11-2 CASSSPGAHNEQFF
TRBJ1-2 TRBV5-6 CASSLGGAKIQMRGYTF
TRBJ1-4 TRBV30 CAWNDDRNEKLFF